The 14 T cell receptor beta chains below were found in one sample sequenced in a study of blood T cell repertoires in COVID-19. Using immunoSEQ multiplex PCR, the repertoire was profiled, and TCRdb retains in-frame clones only, with some absent. The sample yields 250,000 to 350,000 clones, nearly 90% seen once. The sequenced material came from PBMCs or T cells enriched from blood (not recorded which). Every receptor here comes from a young woman with acute COVID-19.

The count of this clone is one. The chain is built from TRBV14 and TRBJ1-1; D possibly corresponds to TRBD1 (6 bases). Germline loops: CDR1 SGHDN, CDR2 FVKESK. The CDR3 loop spans 14 amino acids. Trimming took 4 bases from V and 6 from J, leaving 15 bases between them. For the CDR3, the DNA is TGTGCCAGCAGCCTCTCGGGACACGACCCTGAAGCTTTCTTT. This sequence encodes CASSLSGHDPEAFF.

The rearrangement uses TRBV7-9 and TRBJ2-7, with a tentative D call TRBD2 (5 bases). The CDR3 totals 16 residues. Germline V gene lookup returns CDR1 SEHNR and CDR2 FQNEAQ (reference sequence). V lost 5 bases to trimming and J lost 2 bases, with 19 bases between them. In DNA form, the CDR3 reads TGTGCCAGCAGCCCCGCTTTGAGAGGGTCCCCCTACGAGCAGTACTTC. It specifies CASSPALRGSPYEQYF. Drawing the rest from reference TRBV7-9 and TRBJ2-7, the complete variable domain is DTGVSQNPRHKITKRGQNVTFRCDPISEHNRLYWYRQTLGQGPEFLTYFQNEAQLEKSRLLSDRFSAERPKGSFSTLEIQRTEQGDSAMYLCASSPALRGSPYEQYFGPGTRLTVT.

V gene TRBV11-3 combines with J gene TRBJ2-3; 9 positions agree with TRBD1. V was clipped by 1 base and J by 7 bases; unmatched bases: 6. The CDR3 is made up of 15 amino acids. The germline V gene has CDR1 SGHNT and CDR2 YENEEA. The CDR3 is CASSLGGQGVYTQYF. The DNA for the CDR3 is TGTGCCAGCAGCTTAGGGGGACAGGGAGTGTATACGCAGTATTTT.

J is TRBJ1-6 and V is TRBV30; D ambiguous. CDR1 is GTSNPN, CDR2 SVGIG, per germline (reference sequence). This CDR3 comprises 15 residues. V was pared by 2 bases and J by 0 bases, with 8 bases between. Written as DNA, the CDR3 is TGTGCCTGGAGTTTACAGAGCTCCTATAATTCACCCCTCCACTTT. This sequence encodes CAWSLQSSYNSPLHF.

This chain joins TRBV5-1 and TRBJ1-1, with no clear D. Per the germline V gene, CDR1 is SGHRS and CDR2 is YFSETQ. V lost 4 bases to trimming and J lost 0 bases, with 13 bases between them. The length of the CDR3 is 15 residues. DNA for the CDR3: TGCGCCAGCAGCATAGACTCCGGGATGAACACTGAAGCTTTCTTT. This encodes CASSIDSGMNTEAFF.

This clone was counted between two and nine times. The V gene is TRBV18, the J gene TRBJ1-1, with D uncertain. The germline V and J ends were trimmed by 1 base and 4 bases, with 13 bases remaining between them. This CDR3 is built from 15 residues. Germline assignment: CDR1 KGHSH and CDR2 LQKENI. The CDR3, as DNA: TGTGCCAGCTCACCACTCCAAAGTAGAAGCACTGAAGCTTTCTTT. It yields the protein CASSPLQSRSTEAFF.

The chain combines TRBV2 with TRBJ1-1; 7 bases agree with TRBD1. Looked up from germline, CDR1 is SNHLY and CDR2 is FYNNEI. With 7 bases clipped from V and 6 bases from J, the junction kept 14 bases outside the gene matches. This CDR3 region has 15 residues. As DNA, the CDR3 is TGTGCCAGCAACGATGGGGACAGTGTAGCCGCTGAAGCTTTCTTT. Translated: CASNDGDSVAAEAFF.

The J gene is TRBJ2-1, the V gene TRBV7-9, with no clear D. Trimming took 1 base from V and 12 from J, leaving 16 bases between them. The CDR3 spans 14 residues. Germline V lookup: CDR1 SEHNR, CDR2 FQNEAQ (reference sequence). The chain's CDR3 is CASSLGANSGGQFF. The CDR3 region has the DNA TGTGCCAGCAGCTTAGGGGCCAACTCCGGTGGGCAGTTCTTC.

The chain is built from TRBV12-3 or TRBV12-4 and TRBJ1-2, with D unclear. This CDR3 comprises 12 residues. Between the trimmed V and J ends, which lost 2 bases and 4 bases, there was a span of 5 bases. CDR3 nucleotide sequence: TGTGCCAGCAGTTTAACAGTCTATGGCTACACCTTC. The encoded protein is CASSLTVYGYTF.

The V call is TRBV20-1, the J call TRBJ1-1, with D possibly TRBD1 on 5 matching bases. This CDR3 has 11 amino acids. Trimming took off 5 bases at V and 10 bases at J, with 14 bases between the two ends. The germline V gene has CDR1 DFQATT and CDR2 SNEGSKA (reference sequence). The CDR3 sequence: CSAVRGIGAFF. CDR3 DNA: TGCAGTGCTGTTAGGGGAATAGGAGCTTTCTTT.

This rearrangement joins TRBV11-3 to TRBJ2-1, with TRBD1 as a possible D gene (5 bases). The ends were cut back, 0 bases at V and 9 bases at J, with 6 bases in the middle. The CDR3 sequence is 12 residues long. Germline CDR1 is SGHNT and CDR2 is YENEEA. The CDR3, as DNA: TGTGCCAGCAGCTTAGATAGGGGTGAGCAGTTCTTC. Its protein product is CASSLDRGEQFF.

The chain has TRBV23-1 and TRBJ1-1, with TRBD1 identical over 10 bases. TRBV23-1 is flagged as an ORF with uncertain function. The CDR3 is made up of 14 amino acids. V lost 6 bases, J lost 11 bases, and 12 bases stayed unmatched. CDR3 loop: CASRRQGAAWSAFF. CDR3 coding DNA: TGCGCCAGCAGAAGACAGGGGGCGGCTTGGTCTGCTTTCTTT.

V and J are TRBV3-1 (or the pseudogene TRBV3-2) and TRBJ2-7; D is possibly TRBD1 (5 bases). The CDR3 spans 13 residues. Germline V gives CDR1 LGHDT, CDR2 YNNKEL (reference sequence). The germline V and J ends were trimmed by 2 bases and 6 bases, with 11 bases remaining between them. CDR3 sequence reads: CASSQPDSSEQYF. In DNA, the CDR3 is TGTGCCAGCAGCCAACCTGACAGTTCCGAGCAGTACTTC.

The chain employs TRBV5-1 and TRBJ2-1, with TRBD1 identical over 7 bases. Germline CDR1 is SGHRS and CDR2 is YFSETQ. The trim removed 0 bases at V and 7 bases at J, leaving 7 bases unmatched. The CDR3 loop spans 15 amino acids. The CDR3 DNA reads as TGCGCCAGCAGCTTGGCCGCAGGGGGTGGAAATGAGCAGTTCTTC. Translation: CASSLAAGGGNEQFF.